Listed below are T cell receptor beta chains from one sample, sequenced in a study of blood T cell repertoires in COVID-19. The method was immunoSEQ multiplex PCR; TCRdb's version includes in-frame clones alone and lacks a portion of them. Of about 310,000 clones in the sample, roughly 91% were seen once. Sequenced: PBMCs or T cells enriched from blood (not recorded which). All receptors derive from a woman aged 30 to 39 who had recovered from COVID-19. CDR3s include the opening cysteine and the closing phenylalanine or tryptophan. The order of the fields is D gene, clone size, V gene, J gene, CDR3 protein, CDR3 DNA. D genes are given only for firm matches. Size is omitted from some rows. Given values are once, few, many or a class for expanded clones.

>.|once|TRBV29-1|TRBJ1-2
CSVEVKEQAYSYGYTF
TGCAGCGTTGAAGTAAAAGAACAGGCCTATTCCTATGGCTACACCTTC
>TRBD1|few|TRBV27|TRBJ1-2
CASSRAQGTGVGSRGYTF
TGTGCCAGCAGTCGGGCTCAAGGGACAGGGGTGGGTTCAAGAGGCTACACCTTC
>TRBD1|.|TRBV5-1|TRBJ2-2
CASSLGTGADGELFF
TGCGCCAGCAGCTTGGGGACAGGGGCGGACGGGGAGCTGTTTTTT
>.|.|TRBV27|TRBJ1-5
CASSQTGHRNQPQHF
TGTGCCAGCAGTCAAACAGGACACCGCAATCAGCCCCAGCATTTT
>TRBD1|few|TRBV28|TRBJ1-1
CASSWGQGTEAFF
TGTGCCAGCAGTTGGGGACAGGGGACTGAAGCTTTCTTT
>.|.|TRBV7-9|TRBJ1-2
CASSLDPRHRDAYGYTF
TGTGCCAGCAGCTTAGATCCACGACACAGGGACGCCTATGGCTACACCTTC
>.|.|TRBV28|TRBJ2-3
CASTFGVGAPRDTQYF
TGTGCCAGCACTTTCGGGGTTGGCGCCCCTCGGGATACGCAGTATTTT
>TRBD1|.|TRBV11-2|TRBJ1-2
CASSFFLRDRVQANYGYTF
TGTGCCAGCAGCTTCTTCCTCCGGGACAGGGTTCAAGCTAACTATGGCTACACCTTC
>.|.|TRBV5-1|TRBJ1-4
CASGFSELSEKLFF
TGCGCCAGCGGATTTTCGGAGTTGAGTGAAAAACTGTTTTTT
>.|.|TRBV29-1|TRBJ1-1
CSVAGSGGNLNTEAFF
TGCAGCGTAGCTGGGAGCGGTGGGAACCTGAACACTGAAGCTTTCTTT
>TRBD1|few|TRBV24-1|TRBJ2-7
CATSDLKGTGRRLPTYEQYF
TGTGCCACCAGTGATTTGAAAGGGACAGGGCGAAGACTACCGACCTACGAGCAGTACTTC
>.|.|TRBV27|TRBJ2-6
CAILLTGNVLTF
TGTGCCATCCTATTAACAGGAAACGTCCTGACTTTC
>.|.|TRBV19|TRBJ2-2
CASSSYPRTDSTGELFF
TGTGCCAGTAGTTCTTACCCGAGGACTGATTCAACCGGGGAGCTGTTTTTT
>.|.|TRBV2|TRBJ1-1
CASSEVRVWQTEAFF
TGTGCCAGCAGTGAAGTTCGGGTGTGGCAGACTGAAGCTTTCTTT
>.|few|TRBV6-4|TRBJ2-1
CASSEIEAGEQFF
TGTGCCAGCAGTGAAATAGAAGCGGGTGAGCAGTTCTTC
>.|.|TRBV28|TRBJ1-6
CASSSGQINSPLHF
TGTGCCAGCAGTTCGGGACAAATTAATTCACCCCTCCACTTT
>TRBD1|.|TRBV6-5|TRBJ1-5
CASSLVQGDQPQHF
TGTGCCAGCAGTTTAGTACAGGGGGATCAGCCCCAGCATTTT
>TRBD2|.|TRBV6-6|TRBJ2-3
CASSYISGSTDTQYF
TGTGCCAGCAGTTACATTAGCGGGAGCACAGATACGCAGTATTTT
>.|.|TRBV27|TRBJ2-7
CASSSDPQSVAYF
TGTGCCAGCAGTTCTGACCCCCAGAGCGTGGCGTACTTC
>.|.|TRBV25-1|TRBJ2-1
CASSEWGGVYNEQFF
TGTGCCAGCAGTGAATGGGGGGGCGTCTACAATGAGCAGTTCTTC
>.|.|TRBV4-1|TRBJ2-1
CASSNDRESYNEQFF
TGCGCCAGCAGCAACGACAGAGAATCCTACAATGAGCAGTTCTTC
>TRBD1|.|TRBV7-9|TRBJ2-7
CASSPVLTPGTGLYEQYF
TGTGCCAGCAGTCCTGTCCTGACCCCCGGGACAGGGCTCTACGAGCAGTACTTC
>.|.|TRBV28|TRBJ2-1
CASSFPGDNEQFF
TGTGCCAGCAGTTTCCCAGGGGACAATGAGCAGTTCTTC
>.|once|TRBV6-1|TRBJ1-3
CASSETLLTASSFGNTIYF
TGTGCCAGCAGTGAAACCTTGCTGACAGCTTCCTCCTTTGGAAACACCATATATTTT
>.|few|TRBV30|TRBJ2-2
CAWSVLAGELFF
TGTGCCTGGAGTGTACTAGCCGGGGAGCTGTTTTTT
>.|.|TRBV11-2|TRBJ2-1
CASSPGQPTEQFF
TGTGCCAGCAGCCCGGGACAACCCACCGAGCAGTTCTTC